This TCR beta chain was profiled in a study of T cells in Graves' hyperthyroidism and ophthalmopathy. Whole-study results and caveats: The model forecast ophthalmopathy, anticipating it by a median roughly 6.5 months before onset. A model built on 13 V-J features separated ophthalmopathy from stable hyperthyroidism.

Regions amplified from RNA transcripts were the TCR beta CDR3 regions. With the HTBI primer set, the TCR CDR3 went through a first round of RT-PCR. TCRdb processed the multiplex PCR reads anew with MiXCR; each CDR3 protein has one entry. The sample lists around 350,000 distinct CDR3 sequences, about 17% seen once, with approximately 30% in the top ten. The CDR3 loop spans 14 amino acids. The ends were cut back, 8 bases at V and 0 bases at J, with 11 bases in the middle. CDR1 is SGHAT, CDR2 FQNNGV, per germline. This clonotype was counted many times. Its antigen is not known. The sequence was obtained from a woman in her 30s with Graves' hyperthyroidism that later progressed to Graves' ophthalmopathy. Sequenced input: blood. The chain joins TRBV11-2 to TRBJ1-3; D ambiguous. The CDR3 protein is CASALSRSGNTIYF. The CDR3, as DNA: TGTGCCAGCGCCCTATCCCGCTCTGGAAACACCATATATTTT. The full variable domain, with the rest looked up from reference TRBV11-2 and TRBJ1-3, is EAGVAQSPRYKIIEKRQSVAFWCNPISGHATLYWYQQILGQGPKLLIQFQNNGVVDDSQLPKDRFSAERLKGVDSTLKIQPAKLEDSAVYLCASALSRSGNTIYFGEGSWLTVV.